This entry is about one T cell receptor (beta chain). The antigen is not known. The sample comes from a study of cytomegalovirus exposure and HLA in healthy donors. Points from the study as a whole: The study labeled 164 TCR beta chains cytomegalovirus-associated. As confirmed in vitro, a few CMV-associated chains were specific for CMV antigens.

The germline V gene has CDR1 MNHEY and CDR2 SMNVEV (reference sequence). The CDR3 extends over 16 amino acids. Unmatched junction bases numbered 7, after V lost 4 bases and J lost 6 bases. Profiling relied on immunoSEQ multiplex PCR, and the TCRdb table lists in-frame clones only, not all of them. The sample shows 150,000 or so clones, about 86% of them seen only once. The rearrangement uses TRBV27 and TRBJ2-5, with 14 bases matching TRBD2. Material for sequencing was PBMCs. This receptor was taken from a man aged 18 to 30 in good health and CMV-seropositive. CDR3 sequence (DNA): TGTGCCAGCAGTTCCCCGGGACTAGCGGGAGTGAAGACCCAGTACTTC. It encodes CASSSPGLAGVKTQYF.